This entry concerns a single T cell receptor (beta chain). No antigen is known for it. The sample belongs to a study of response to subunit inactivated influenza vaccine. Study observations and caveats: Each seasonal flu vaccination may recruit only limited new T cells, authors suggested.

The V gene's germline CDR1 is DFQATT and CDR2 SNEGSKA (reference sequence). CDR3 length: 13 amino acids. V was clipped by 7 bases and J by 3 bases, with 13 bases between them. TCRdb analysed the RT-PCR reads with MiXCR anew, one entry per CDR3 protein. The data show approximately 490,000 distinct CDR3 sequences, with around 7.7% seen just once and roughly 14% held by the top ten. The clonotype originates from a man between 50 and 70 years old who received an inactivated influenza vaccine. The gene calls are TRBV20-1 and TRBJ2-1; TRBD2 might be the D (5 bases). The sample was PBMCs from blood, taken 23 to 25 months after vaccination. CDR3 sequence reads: CSGGPPGYNEQFF. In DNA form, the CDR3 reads TGCAGTGGAGGGCCCCCGGGCTACAATGAGCAGTTCTTC.